The 9 T cell receptor beta chains given below trace back to one sample, sequenced in a study of CD8 T cells in ankylosing spondylitis. Study-level points and caveats: It appeared that ankylosing spondylitis blood was characterized by a TCR beta motif of several highly homologous variants.

Antigen specificity for these receptors is unknown. In TCRdb, the 5' RACE reads were re-called with MiXCR into one record per CDR3 protein. The table has 350,000 to 550,000 distinct CDR3 sequences, roughly a quarter seen once. The sequencing sample was made of blood, either unsorted or a sorted T cell fraction (not recorded which). The receptors were sampled from a male donor with ankylosing spondylitis.

This clonotype was observed a handful of times. The chain has TRBV5-1 and TRBJ1-1; 9 bases fit TRBD1. CDR1 is SGHRS, CDR2 YFSETQ, per germline. The trim removed 4 bases at V and 1 base at J, leaving 8 bases unmatched. This CDR3 has 16 amino acids. The CDR3 loop is CASSPRDRAPNTEAFF. The CDR3 DNA reads as TGCGCCAGCAGCCCCCGGGACAGGGCCCCGAACACTGAAGCTTTCTTT.

The chain uses TRBV12-3 or TRBV12-4 and TRBJ2-3; D possibly matches TRBD1 or TRBD2 (7 bases each). The germline V and J ends were trimmed by 6 bases and 2 bases, with 15 bases remaining between them. The CDR3 contains 15 residues. The DNA of the CDR3 is TGTGCCAGCAGCCAGGGGGAGGGAGACACAGATACGCAGTATTTT. Translation: CASSQGEGDTDTQYF.

In its sample, this clonotype was seen a few times. The chain is built from TRBV15 and TRBJ2-1; D might be TRBD2 (6 bases). Per the germline V gene, CDR1 is LNHNV and CDR2 is YYDKDF (reference sequence). Trimming took 0 bases from V and 8 from J, leaving 17 bases between them. The CDR3 has 16 amino acids. In nucleotides, the CDR3 is TGTGCCACCAGCAGAGATAGTCGGGAGTGGGTCGATGAGCAGTTCTTC. It is translated as CATSRDSREWVDEQFF.

This clonotype has just a few counts. The rearrangement uses TRBV5-1 and TRBJ1-5, with a possible D match to TRBD1 (5 bases). In germline, CDR1 is SGHRS, CDR2 YFSETQ. This CDR3 comprises 15 residues. Trimming took off 4 bases at V and 2 bases at J, with 13 bases between the two ends. CDR3 sequence: CASSPEGHGNQPQHF. As DNA, the CDR3 is TGCGCCAGCAGCCCGGAAGGACACGGCAATCAGCCCCAGCATTTT.

This chain uses TRBV20-1 with TRBJ2-7; 7 bases agree with TRBD1. The V gene end was trimmed by 5 bases and the J gene end by 4 bases; junction bases not matched to a gene: 2. The CDR3 consists of 11 residues. CDR1 DFQATT and CDR2 SNEGSKA come from the germline V gene (reference sequence). The CDR3 sequence: CSAGTVYEQYV. CDR3 sequence (DNA): TGCAGTGCTGGGACAGTGTACGAGCAGTACGTC.

The V gene is TRBV6-2 or TRBV6-3, the J gene TRBJ2-7, with TRBD2 as a possible D gene (5 bases). Germline CDR1 and CDR2: MNHEY and SVGEGT. The CDR3 is 13 amino acids. V dropped 6 bases and J dropped 2 bases, with 11 bases sitting between them. CDR3 sequence: CASSHDGTYEQYF. CDR3 bases: TGTGCCAGCAGCCACGACGGGACCTACGAGCAGTACTTC.

V is TRBV20-1 and J is TRBJ2-3, with 15 bases lining up with TRBD2. The CDR3 is 17 residues long. Germline assignment: CDR1 DFQATT and CDR2 SNEGSKA (reference sequence). Losses at the gene ends were 5 bases for V and 2 bases for J; bases not matched to a gene: 8. The CDR3 loop is CSALRTSGRASTDTQYF. Written as DNA, the CDR3 is TGCAGTGCTCTCCGGACTAGCGGGAGGGCCTCCACAGATACGCAGTATTTT.

The chain is built from TRBV7-2 and TRBJ1-1; D gene ambiguous. The germline V gene encodes CDR1 SGHTA and CDR2 FQGNSA. The length of the CDR3 is 13 residues. V lost 1 base to trimming and J lost 5 bases, with 8 bases between them. CDR3 sequence (DNA): TGTGCCAGCAGCTTAGAGGTGGAAACTGAAGCTTTCTTT. Protein: CASSLEVETEAFF.

On this clonotype itself: Given the absence of the conserved phenylalanine or tryptophan at the CDR3 end, a read error is likely. This rearrangement joins TRBV4-1 to TRBJ2-5; the D gene is possibly TRBD1 (7 bases). Trimming cost V 2 bases and J 4 bases, with 17 bases left between them. Per the germline V gene, CDR1 is MGHRA and CDR2 is YSYEKL. This CDR3 comprises 16 residues. The DNA of the CDR3 is TGCGCCAGCAGCCAAACTGGAGGAGGGGGCGGAGAGACCCAGTACCTC. It is translated as CASSQTGGGGGETQYL.